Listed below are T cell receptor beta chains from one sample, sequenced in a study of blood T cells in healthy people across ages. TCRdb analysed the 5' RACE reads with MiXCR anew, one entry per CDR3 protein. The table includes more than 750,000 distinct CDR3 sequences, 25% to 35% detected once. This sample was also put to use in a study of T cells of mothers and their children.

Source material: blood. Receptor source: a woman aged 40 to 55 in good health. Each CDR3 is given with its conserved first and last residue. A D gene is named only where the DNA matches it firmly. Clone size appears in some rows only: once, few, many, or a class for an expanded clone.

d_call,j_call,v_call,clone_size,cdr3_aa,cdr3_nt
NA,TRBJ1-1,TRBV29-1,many,CSARDFEAFF,TGCAGCGCGAGGGACTTTGAAGCTTTCTTT
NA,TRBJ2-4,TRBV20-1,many,CSARENGVAKNIQYF,TGCAGTGCTAGAGAAAACGGTGTAGCCAAAAACATTCAGTACTTC
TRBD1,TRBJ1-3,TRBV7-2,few,CASSLGDSSGNTIYF,TGTGCCAGCAGCTTAGGGGACAGCTCTGGAAACACCATATATTTT
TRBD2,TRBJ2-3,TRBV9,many,CASSSRGAGGRDTQYF,TGTGCCAGCAGCTCGAGGGGAGCGGGGGGACGAGATACGCAGTATTTT
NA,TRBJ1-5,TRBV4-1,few,CASSQETGYSNQPQHF,TGCGCCAGCAGCCAAGAGACAGGTTATAGCAATCAGCCCCAGCATTTT
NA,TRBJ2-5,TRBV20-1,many,CSAISTGVRETQYF,TGCAGTGCCATATCGACAGGAGTCCGAGAGACCCAGTACTTC
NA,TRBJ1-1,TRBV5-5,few,CASSLGVGYEAFF,TGTGCCAGCAGCTTGGGGGTAGGCTACGAAGCTTTCTTT
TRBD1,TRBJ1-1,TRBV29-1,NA,CSVADRDQAFF,TGCAGCGTTGCTGACAGGGACCAAGCTTTCTTT
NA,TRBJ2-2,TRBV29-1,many,CSVLTYHTGELFF,TGCAGCGTTTTAACCTACCACACCGGGGAGCTGTTTTTT
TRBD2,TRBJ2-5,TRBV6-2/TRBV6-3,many,CASSHGLAGDLYF,TGTGCCAGCAGTCACGGACTAGCGGGGGACTTGTACTTC
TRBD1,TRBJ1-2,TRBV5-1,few,CASSLGDAGTGALGYTF,TGCGCCAGCAGCTTGGGGGATGCCGGGACAGGGGCTCTCGGCTACACCTTC
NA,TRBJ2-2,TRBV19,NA,CASSGILNREALTGELFF,TGTGCCAGTAGTGGAATACTTAACAGGGAGGCCCTAACCGGGGAGCTGTTTTTT
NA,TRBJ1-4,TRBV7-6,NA,CASSLGGGEKEKLFF,TGTGCCAGCAGCTTAGGGGGGGGGGAAAAGGAAAAACTGTTTTTT
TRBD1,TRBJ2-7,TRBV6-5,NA,CASRRDRYYEQYF,TGTGCCAGCAGACGGGACAGGTACTACGAGCAGTACTTC
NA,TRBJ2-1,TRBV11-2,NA,CASSFGRGGGNEQFF,TGTGCCAGCAGCTTCGGAAGGGGCGGAGGCAATGAGCAGTTCTTC
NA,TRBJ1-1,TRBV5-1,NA,CASSLVEGMNTEAFF,TGCGCCAGCAGCTTGGTGGAGGGAATGAACACTGAAGCTTTCTTT
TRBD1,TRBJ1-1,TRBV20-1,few,CSARPRDRVANTEAFF,TGCAGTGCTAGACCTCGGGACAGGGTGGCGAACACTGAAGCTTTCTTT
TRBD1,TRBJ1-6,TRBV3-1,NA,CASSRGTGRSSSLHF,TGTGCCAGCAGCCGAGGGACAGGGCGCTCATCATCCCTCCACTTT
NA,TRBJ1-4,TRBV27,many,CASRPQGSGKLFF,TGTGCCAGCAGGCCCCAGGGGTCGGGAAAACTGTTTTTT
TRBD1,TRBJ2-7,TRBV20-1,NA,CSASFDRGHEQYF,TGCAGTGCTAGTTTCGACAGGGGGCACGAGCAGTACTTC
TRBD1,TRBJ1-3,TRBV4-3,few,CASSLLQGASGNTIYF,TGCGCCAGCAGCCTGTTACAGGGGGCCTCTGGAAACACCATATATTTT
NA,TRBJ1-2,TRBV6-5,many,CASSYTGPRRVNYGYTF,TGTGCCAGCAGTTACACAGGGCCCCGAAGGGTAAACTATGGCTACACCTTC
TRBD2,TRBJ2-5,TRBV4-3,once,CASSQDLSGGGASETQYF,TGCGCCAGCAGCCAAGACCTCTCCGGCGGGGGGGCCTCGGAGACCCAGTACTTC
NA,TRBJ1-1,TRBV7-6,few,CASSANRVTEAFF,TGTGCCAGCAGCGCTAACAGGGTCACTGAAGCTTTCTTT
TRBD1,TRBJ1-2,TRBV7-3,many,CASSLGQGGILTF,TGTGCCAGCAGCTTGGGACAGGGGGGAATACTCACCTTC
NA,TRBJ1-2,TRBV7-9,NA,CASSFIQDQEGYTF,TGTGCCAGCAGCTTTATCCAGGACCAGGAGGGCTACACCTTC
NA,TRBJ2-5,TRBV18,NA,CACSPVGGSEETQYF,TGTGCCTGCTCACCGGTCGGGGGATCTGAGGAGACCCAGTACTTC
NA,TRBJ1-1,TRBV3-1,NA,CARSQVGNTEAFF,TGTGCCAGAAGCCAAGTCGGGAACACTGAAGCTTTCTTT
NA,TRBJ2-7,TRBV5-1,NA,CASGEPSPPYEQYF,TGCGCCAGCGGAGAGCCTAGCCCTCCCTACGAGCAGTACTTC
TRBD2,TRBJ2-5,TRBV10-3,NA,CAIAGGDIGGSETQYF,TGTGCCATCGCCGGGGGGGATATAGGAGGGTCGGAGACCCAGTACTTC
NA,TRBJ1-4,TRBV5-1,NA,CASSLDVAGAEKLFF,TGCGCCAGCAGCTTGGATGTGGCAGGGGCTGAAAAACTGTTTTTT
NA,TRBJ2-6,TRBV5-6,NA,CASSFRGAGANVRTF,TGTGCCAGCAGCTTCAGGGGGGCTGGGGCCAACGTCCGGACTTTC
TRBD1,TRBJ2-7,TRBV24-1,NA,CATSDQDRGSYNEQYF,TGTGCCACCAGTGACCAAGACAGGGGGTCCTACAATGAGCAGTACTTC
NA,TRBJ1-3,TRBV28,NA,CASSLINTIYF,TGTGCCAGCAGTTTAATTAACACCATATATTTT
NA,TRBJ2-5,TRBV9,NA,CASSETSTAAEAQYF,TGTGCCAGCAGCGAGACGTCTACGGCGGCAGAGGCCCAGTACTTC
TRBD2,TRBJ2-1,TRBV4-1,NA,CANSHQQGLAGYNEQFF,TGCGCCAACAGCCATCAACAGGGACTAGCGGGGTACAATGAGCAGTTCTTC
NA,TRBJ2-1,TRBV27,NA,CASSAVLGYEQFF,TGTGCCAGCAGCGCCGTACTAGGTTATGAGCAGTTCTTC
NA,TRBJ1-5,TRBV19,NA,CASSIDLWGRRRNQPQHF,TGTGCCAGTAGTATAGATCTATGGGGCCGACGGCGTAATCAGCCCCAGCATTTT
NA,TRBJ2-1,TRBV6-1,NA,CASSPIAPEQFF,TGTGCCAGCAGTCCTATAGCCCCTGAGCAGTTCTTC
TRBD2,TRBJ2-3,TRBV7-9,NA,CASSTLAGGITDTQYF,TGTGCCAGCAGCACTCTAGCGGGGGGGATCACAGATACGCAGTATTTT
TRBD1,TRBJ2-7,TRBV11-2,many,CASSDRDRGRYYEQYF,TGTGCCAGCAGCGACCGGGACAGGGGTCGTTATTACGAGCAGTACTTC
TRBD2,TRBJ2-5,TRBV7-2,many,CASSLVAGGLQETQYF,TGTGCCAGCAGCTTAGTCGCGGGGGGGCTCCAGGAGACCCAGTACTTC
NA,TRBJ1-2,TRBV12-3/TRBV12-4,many,CASSPEGYRDYGYTF,TGTGCCAGCAGCCCTGAGGGATATCGGGACTATGGCTACACCTTC